Listed here is a single T cell receptor beta chain. The antigen is unknown. This sample stems from a study of CD8 T cells in ankylosing spondylitis. Study-wide points: Seemingly distinctive of ankylosing spondylitis blood was a TCR beta motif formed by eight highly homologous variants.

MiXCR, applied by TCRdb to the 5' RACE reads, yields one record per CDR3 protein. The table has around 150,000 distinct CDR3 sequences, under 35% seen once; the top ten hold over 5.5%. Trimming left V 0 bases short and J 0 bases short, with 8 bases between. The CDR3 contains 15 residues. Germline loops: CDR1 LGHNA, CDR2 YNFKEQ. The origin of this receptor is a male donor with ankylosing spondylitis. The genes are TRBV4-2 and TRBJ1-2; no clear D gene. Specimen: synovial fluid, either unsorted or a sorted T cell fraction (not recorded which). The CDR3 DNA follows: TGTGCCAGCAGCCAAGAGGGGAAGACTAACTATGGCTACACCTTC. The encoded protein is CASSQEGKTNYGYTF.